Listed here are 25 T cell receptor beta chains from one sample, sequenced in a study of blood T cell repertoires in COVID-19. Data came from immunoSEQ multiplex PCR; TCRdb stores just in-frame clones and leaves some out. The data contain a few hundred thousand clones, about nine tenths of them singletons. The sequenced material came from peripheral blood. The receptors were gathered from a man aged 60 to 75 who had recovered from COVID-19.

The rearrangement links TRBV18 to TRBJ1-2; 7 positions match TRBD1. V was clipped by 4 bases and J by 7 bases; unmatched bases: 9. The CDR3 consists of 14 residues. Germline V lookup: CDR1 KGHSH, CDR2 LQKENI. CDR3 in DNA: TGTGCCAGCTCACAGGGCCGCGGACAGGTTGGCTACACCTTC. Translating it yields CASSQGRGQVGYTF.

The V gene is TRBV7-9, the J gene TRBJ2-1; no firm D call. CDR1 is SEHNR, CDR2 FQNEAQ, per germline (reference sequence). The length of the CDR3 is 15 residues. V lost 2 bases and J lost 2, with 10 bases in between. In DNA, the CDR3 is TGTGCCAGCAGCTTACAGGTACCCACCTACAATGAGCAGTTCTTC. It encodes CASSLQVPTYNEQFF.

The rearrangement joins TRBV5-5 to TRBJ2-1; tentative D call: TRBD1 (5 bases). Germline V gene data show CDR1 as SGHKS and CDR2 as YYEKEE (reference sequence). The CDR3 consists of 15 residues. Trimming stripped 0 bases from V and 0 bases from J, with 7 bases between. The CDR3 protein is CASSLAQGSYNEQFF. CDR3 DNA: TGTGCCAGCAGCTTGGCTCAGGGCTCCTACAATGAGCAGTTCTTC.

The V call is TRBV5-6, the J call TRBJ2-4; tentative D call: TRBD1 (5 bases). V shed 0 bases and J shed 0 bases, with 10 bases lying between them. This CDR3 is 16 amino acids long. Germline values: CDR1 SGHDT, CDR2 YYEEEE. The DNA of the CDR3 is TGTGCCAGCAGCTTGGTAGTGGGGCTAGCCAAAAACATTCAGTACTTC. This encodes CASSLVVGLAKNIQYF.

The rearrangement uses TRBV6-5 and TRBJ2-7, with a possible D match to TRBD1 (6 bases). Germline V gene data show CDR1 as MNHEY and CDR2 as SVGAGI. Trimming took 0 bases from V and 4 from J, leaving 13 bases between them. CDR3 length equals 15 residues. The CDR3 is CASSYSSGARYEQYF. CDR3 in DNA: TGTGCCAGCAGTTACTCGTCAGGGGCCCGATACGAGCAGTACTTC.

The rearrangement joins TRBV9 to TRBJ1-1; 7 positions match TRBD1. With 3 bases clipped from V and 5 bases from J, the junction kept 10 bases outside the gene matches. The germline V gene encodes CDR1 SGDLS and CDR2 YYNGEE. This CDR3 comprises 15 residues. The CDR3 region is CASSAQDRAGTEAFF. The CDR3 DNA follows: TGTGCCAGCAGCGCCCAAGACAGGGCGGGAACTGAAGCTTTCTTT.

The V gene is TRBV19, the J gene TRBJ1-5; D unresolved. CDR1 LNHDA and CDR2 SQIVND come from the germline V gene (reference sequence). V was clipped by 2 bases and J by 4 bases, with 9 bases between them. The CDR3 consists of 14 residues. The CDR3 spells CASSIIAGNQPQHF. The CDR3 nucleotides read TGTGCCAGTAGTATAATCGCAGGTAATCAGCCCCAGCATTTT.

The chain combines TRBV10-1 with TRBJ1-3, with D perhaps TRBD1 (6 bases). The CDR3 totals 14 residues. Trimming cost V 5 bases and J 2 bases, with 10 bases left between them. Germline CDR1 is WNHNN and CDR2 is SYGVQD (reference sequence). This CDR3 is CASSRDKAGNTIYF. In DNA form, the CDR3 reads TGCGCCAGCAGTAGGGACAAGGCTGGAAACACCATATATTTT.

This chain links TRBV9 with TRBJ2-3; no reliable D call. There are 13 residues in the CDR3. The germline V gene encodes CDR1 SGDLS and CDR2 YYNGEE. V was pared by 0 bases and J by 2 bases, with 4 bases between. The CDR3 reads CASSVDSTDTQYF. CDR3 sequence (DNA): TGTGCCAGCAGCGTAGACTCCACAGATACGCAGTATTTT.

The V call is TRBV30, the J call TRBJ2-1, with 10 bases identical to TRBD2. The CDR3 is made up of 15 amino acids. Germline CDR1 and CDR2: GTSNPN and SVGIG (reference sequence). V was pared by 8 bases and J by 5 bases, with 12 bases of the junction left unmatched. The CDR3, as DNA: TGTGCCAGGGATGCTAGCGGGGGACTTAACAATGAGCAGTTCTTC. Translated, it gives CARDASGGLNNEQFF.

V and J are TRBV5-1 and TRBJ2-7; D gene ambiguous. This CDR3 contains 15 residues. Trimming pared 1 base from V and 3 bases from J, leaving 14 bases between. Germline-derived CDR1 and CDR2 are SGHRS and YFSETQ. The CDR3 loop reads CASSLSRSRNYEQYF. The CDR3 DNA is TGCGCCAGCAGCTTGTCCAGGTCCAGAAACTACGAGCAGTACTTC. Using reference TRBV5-1 and TRBJ2-7 for the parts outside the CDR3, the full variable domain is KAGVTQTPRYLIKTRGQQVTLSCSPISGHRSVSWYQQTPGQGLQFLFEYFSETQRNKGNFPGRFSGRQFSNSRSEMNVSTLELGDSALYLCASSLSRSRNYEQYFGPGTRLTVT.

A few counts support this clone. The chain recombines TRBV4-1 with TRBJ1-2; 10 positions agree with TRBD1. Germline values: CDR1 MGHRA, CDR2 YSYEKL. V shed 3 bases, J shed 7 bases, and the junction held 8 bases outside the gene matches. The CDR3 spans 15 residues. The CDR3 sequence is CASSHLGTGVRGYTF. In DNA, the CDR3 is TGCGCCAGCAGCCACCTCGGGACAGGGGTACGTGGCTACACCTTC.

The table lists this clone with a count of one. The rearrangement uses TRBV24-1 and TRBJ1-5; TRBD1 matches at 9 bases. This CDR3 comprises 14 residues. V shed 4 bases and J 7 bases; nucleotides not matched to a gene: 4. Germline CDR1 KGHDR, CDR2 SFDVKD. The CDR3: CATSDGQGRQPQHF. The CDR3 coding sequence is TGTGCCACCAGTGACGGACAGGGGAGGCAGCCCCAGCATTTT.

The genes are TRBV7-3 and TRBJ2-1, with 7 bases identical to TRBD2. With 2 bases clipped from V and 5 bases from J, the junction kept 9 bases outside the gene matches. CDR3 length: 16 residues. Germline values: CDR1 SGHTA, CDR2 FQGTGA. The CDR3 region has the DNA TGTGCCAGCAGCTTACTGTCAGGGACTACTCACAATGAGCAGTTCTTC. This gives the protein CASSLLSGTTHNEQFF.

This clone was found a few times. V gene TRBV7-9 combines with J gene TRBJ1-1, with D possibly matching TRBD1 (5 bases). The germline V gene encodes CDR1 SEHNR and CDR2 FQNEAQ (reference sequence). The CDR3 contains 14 residues. V shed 3 bases and J shed 1 base, with 9 bases lying between them. This chain's CDR3 is CASSFQGQNTEAFF. Here the CDR3 DNA reads TGTGCCAGCAGCTTCCAAGGACAGAACACTGAAGCTTTCTTT.

The chain is built from TRBV28 and TRBJ2-3; TRBD2 matches 7 bases. Trimming took 5 bases from V and 10 from J; bases not matched to a gene: 6. The CDR3 has 12 residues. CDR1 is MDHEN, CDR2 SYDVKM, per germline. The CDR3 spells CASSGTTSAQYF. CDR3 bases: TGTGCCAGCAGTGGGACTACGTCAGCGCAGTATTTT.

The chain couples TRBV15 to TRBJ1-2; TRBD1 is a possible D gene (6 bases). V gave up 10 bases and J gave up 4 bases, with 13 bases separating them. CDR3 length: 12 amino acids. The germline CDR1 and CDR2 sequences are LNHNV and YYDKDF (reference sequence). CDR3 residues: CASRDKFYGYTF. The CDR3 bases are TGTGCCAGCCGGGACAAGTTCTATGGCTACACCTTC.

This rearrangement joins TRBV18 to TRBJ1-6; TRBD1 matches at 7 bases. Trimming cost V 3 bases and J 7 bases; bases outside gene matches: 9. Germline values: CDR1 KGHSH, CDR2 LQKENI. This CDR3 is built from 16 residues. Written as DNA, the CDR3 is TGTGCCAGCTCACCCTCGGGGGCAGGGGGAAATTCACCCCTCCACTTT. Protein: CASSPSGAGGNSPLHF.

The J gene is TRBJ1-2, the V gene TRBV5-1, with 12 bases fitting TRBD1. V lost 4 bases, J lost 5 bases, and 6 bases stayed unmatched. The germline CDR1 and CDR2 sequences are SGHRS and YFSETQ. The CDR3 is 15 residues long. CDR3 sequence (DNA): TGCGCCAGCAGCCAGGGACAGGGGGCTGTTTATGGCTACACCTTC. Translating it yields CASSQGQGAVYGYTF. Variable domain in full (rest from reference TRBV5-1 and TRBJ1-2): KAGVTQTPRYLIKTRGQQVTLSCSPISGHRSVSWYQQTPGQGLQFLFEYFSETQRNKGNFPGRFSGRQFSNSRSEMNVSTLELGDSALYLCASSQGQGAVYGYTFGSGTRLTVV.

The V and J genes are TRBV19 and TRBJ1-5; weak D call: TRBD1 (5 bases). Germline CDR1 is LNHDA and CDR2 is SQIVND (reference sequence). V shed 5 bases and J shed 14 bases, with 22 bases lying between them. The CDR3 totals 14 residues. The DNA of the CDR3 is TGTGCCAGTAGTTCCCTTAGAGGTTACAGGCTTGAGCATTTT. Translating gives CASSSLRGYRLEHF.

The chain employs TRBV9 and TRBJ2-5; 7 bases are shared with TRBD2. This CDR3 spans 16 amino acids. V gave up 0 bases and J gave up 5 bases; unmatched junction bases: 10. Germline V gives CDR1 SGDLS, CDR2 YYNGEE. The CDR3 protein is CASSVGGGSWRETQYF. DNA of the CDR3: TGTGCCAGCAGCGTAGGGGGGGGTTCCTGGAGGGAGACCCAGTACTTC. The complete variable domain, with remaining parts taken from reference TRBV9 and TRBJ2-5, reads DSGVTQTPKHLITATGQRVTLRCSPRSGDLSVYWYQQSLDQGLQFLIQYYNGEERAKGNILERFSAQQFPDLHSELNLSSLELGDSALYFCASSVGGGSWRETQYFGPGTRLLVL.

This clone appeared a single time. The V gene is TRBV9, the J gene TRBJ2-7, with D hard to call. V was shortened by 8 bases and J by 0 bases, with 18 bases between the two germline ends. Germline CDR1 SGDLS, CDR2 YYNGEE. This CDR3 is 15 amino acids long. The CDR3 region has the DNA TGTGCCAGGAGAAAGAGGATCATGAACTCCTACGAGCAGTACTTC. This gives the protein CARRKRIMNSYEQYF.

As to this clone: The sample carries other DNA sequences with the same CDR3. The CDR3 DNA reads TGCGCCAGCAGCCAAGGGACAGGCCAAACCGGCTCTGGAAACACCATATATTTT. Its translation: CASSQGTGQTGSGNTIYF. The rearrangement uses TRBV4-1 and TRBJ1-3; 7 nucleotides align to TRBD1. Looked up from germline, CDR1 is MGHRA and CDR2 is YSYEKL. The ends lost 1 base at V and 0 bases at J; junction bases unmatched: 9. CDR3 length equals 18 residues.

The rearrangement joins TRBV5-8 to TRBJ2-1; 9 bases line up with TRBD1. CDR3 length: 14 residues. Germline loops: CDR1 SGHTS, CDR2 YDEGEE. With 3 bases clipped from V and 5 bases from J, the junction kept 3 bases outside the gene matches. The chain's CDR3 is CASSYRGLHNEQFF. CDR3 coding DNA: TGTGCCAGCAGCTACAGGGGGCTCCACAATGAGCAGTTCTTC. Variable domain in full (rest from reference TRBV5-8 and TRBJ2-1): EAGVTQSPTHLIKTRGQQATLRCSPISGHTSVYWYQQALGLGLQFLLWYDEGEERNRGNFPPRFSGRQFPNYSSELNVNALELEDSALYLCASSYRGLHNEQFFGPGTRLTVL.

V gene TRBV6-2 or TRBV6-3 combines with J gene TRBJ2-2, with TRBD2 matching over 12 bases. This CDR3 spans 17 amino acids. Trimming took 5 bases from V and 1 from J; bases not matched to a gene: 5. CDR1 MNHEY and CDR2 SVGEGT come from the germline V gene. CDR3 amino acids: CASSTGLAGMNTGELFF. Here the CDR3 DNA reads TGTGCCAGCAGTACCGGACTAGCGGGGATGAACACCGGGGAGCTGTTTTTT.